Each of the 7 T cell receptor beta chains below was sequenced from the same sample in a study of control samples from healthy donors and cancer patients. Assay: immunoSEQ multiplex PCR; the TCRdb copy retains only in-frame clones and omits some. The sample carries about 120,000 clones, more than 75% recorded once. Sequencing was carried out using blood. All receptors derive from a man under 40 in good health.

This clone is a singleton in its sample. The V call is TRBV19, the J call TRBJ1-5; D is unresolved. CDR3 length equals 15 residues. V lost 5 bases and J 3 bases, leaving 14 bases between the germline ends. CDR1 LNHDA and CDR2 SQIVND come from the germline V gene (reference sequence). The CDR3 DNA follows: TGTGCCAGTAGTCTAACGGGCCCTAACAATCAGCCCCAGCATTTT. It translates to CASSLTGPNNQPQHF. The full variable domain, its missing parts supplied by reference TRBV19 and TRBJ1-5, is DGGITQSPKYLFRKEGQNVTLSCEQNLNHDAMYWYRQDPGQGLRLIYYSQIVNDFQKGDIAEGYSVSREKKESFPLTVTSAQKNPTAFYLCASSLTGPNNQPQHFGDGTRLSIL.

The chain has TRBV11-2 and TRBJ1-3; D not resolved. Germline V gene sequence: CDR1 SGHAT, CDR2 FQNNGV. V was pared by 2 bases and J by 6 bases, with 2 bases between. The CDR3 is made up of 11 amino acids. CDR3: CASSLKNTIYF. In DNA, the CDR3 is TGTGCCAGCAGCTTAAAAAACACCATATATTTT.

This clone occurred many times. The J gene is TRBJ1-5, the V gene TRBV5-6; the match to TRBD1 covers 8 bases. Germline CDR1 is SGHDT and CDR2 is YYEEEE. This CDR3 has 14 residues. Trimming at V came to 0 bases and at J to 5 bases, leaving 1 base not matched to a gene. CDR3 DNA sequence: TGTGCCAGCAGCTTGGAACAGGGGGATCAGCCCCAGCATTTT. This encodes CASSLEQGDQPQHF.

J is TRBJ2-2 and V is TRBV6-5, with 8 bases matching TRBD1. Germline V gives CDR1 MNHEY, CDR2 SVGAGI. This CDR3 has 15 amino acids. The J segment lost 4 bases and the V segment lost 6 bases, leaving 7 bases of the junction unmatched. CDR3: CASSARGQATGELFF. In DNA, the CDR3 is TGTGCCAGCAGCGCCCGGGGACAGGCCACCGGGGAGCTGTTTTTT.

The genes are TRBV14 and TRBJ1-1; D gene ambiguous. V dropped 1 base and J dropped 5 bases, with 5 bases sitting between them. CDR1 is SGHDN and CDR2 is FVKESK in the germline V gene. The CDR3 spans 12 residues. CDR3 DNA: TGTGCCAGCAGCCAAGGCCTAACTGAAGCTTTCTTT. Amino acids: CASSQGLTEAFF.

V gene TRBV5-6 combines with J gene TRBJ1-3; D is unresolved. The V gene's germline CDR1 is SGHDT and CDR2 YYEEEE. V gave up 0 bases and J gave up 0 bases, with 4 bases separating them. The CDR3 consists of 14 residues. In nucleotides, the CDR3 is TGTGCCAGCAGCTTGGTCATCTCTGGAAACACCATATATTTT. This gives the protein CASSLVISGNTIYF.

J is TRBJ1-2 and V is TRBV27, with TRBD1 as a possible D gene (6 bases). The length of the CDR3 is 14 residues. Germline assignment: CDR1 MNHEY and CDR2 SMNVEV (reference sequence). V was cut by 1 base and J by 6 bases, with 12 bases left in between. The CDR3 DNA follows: TGTGCCAGCAGTTTATTGCCAGGGGATCATGGCTACACCTTC. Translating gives CASSLLPGDHGYTF.